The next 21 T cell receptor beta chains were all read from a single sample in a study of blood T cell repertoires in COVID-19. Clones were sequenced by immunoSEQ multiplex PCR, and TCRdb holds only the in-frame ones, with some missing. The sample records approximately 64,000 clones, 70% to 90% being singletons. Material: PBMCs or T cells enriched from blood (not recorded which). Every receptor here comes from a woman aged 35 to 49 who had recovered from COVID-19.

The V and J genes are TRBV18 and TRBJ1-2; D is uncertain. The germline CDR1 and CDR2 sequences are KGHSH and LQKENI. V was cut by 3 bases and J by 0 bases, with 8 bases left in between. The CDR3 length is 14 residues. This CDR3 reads CASSPAVTNYGYTF. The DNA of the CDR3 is TGTGCCAGCTCACCCGCGGTTACTAACTATGGCTACACCTTC.

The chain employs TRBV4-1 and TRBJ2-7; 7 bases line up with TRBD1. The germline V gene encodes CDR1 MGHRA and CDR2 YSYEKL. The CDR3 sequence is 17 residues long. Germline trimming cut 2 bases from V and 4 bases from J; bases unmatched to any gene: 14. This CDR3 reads CASSQFQGVRYPYEQYF. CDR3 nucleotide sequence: TGCGCCAGCAGCCAATTCCAGGGGGTTAGGTATCCTTACGAGCAGTACTTC.

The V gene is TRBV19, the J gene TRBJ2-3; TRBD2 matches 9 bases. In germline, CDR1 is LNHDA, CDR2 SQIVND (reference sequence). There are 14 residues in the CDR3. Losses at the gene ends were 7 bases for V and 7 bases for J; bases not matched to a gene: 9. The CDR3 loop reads CASTPSGDSYTQYF. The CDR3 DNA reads TGTGCCAGTACCCCTAGCGGGGATTCCTATACGCAGTATTTT.

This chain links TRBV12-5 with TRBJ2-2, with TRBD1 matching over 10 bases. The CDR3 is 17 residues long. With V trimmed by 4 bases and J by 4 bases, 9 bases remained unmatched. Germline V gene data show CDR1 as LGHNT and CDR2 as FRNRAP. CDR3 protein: CASGSPPDRGPTGELFF. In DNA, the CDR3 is TGTGCTAGTGGTTCCCCCCCAGACAGGGGGCCCACCGGGGAGCTGTTTTTT. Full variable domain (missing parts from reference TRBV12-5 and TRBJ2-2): DARVTQTPRHKVTEMGQEVTMRCQPILGHNTVFWYRQTMMQGLELLAYFRNRAPLDDSGMPKDRFSAEMPDATLATLKIQPSEPRDSAVYFCASGSPPDRGPTGELFFGEGSRLTVL.

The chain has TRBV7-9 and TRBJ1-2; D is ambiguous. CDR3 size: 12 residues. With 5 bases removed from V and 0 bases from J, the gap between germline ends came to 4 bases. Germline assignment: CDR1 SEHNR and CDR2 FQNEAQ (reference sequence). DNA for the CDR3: TGTGCCAGCAGCCTTGCTAACTATGGCTACACCTTC. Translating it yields CASSLANYGYTF.

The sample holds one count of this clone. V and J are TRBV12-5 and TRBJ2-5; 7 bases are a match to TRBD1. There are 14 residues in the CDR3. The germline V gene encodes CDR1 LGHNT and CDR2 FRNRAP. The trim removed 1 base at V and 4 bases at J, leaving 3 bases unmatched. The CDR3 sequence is CASGLGGQLETQYF. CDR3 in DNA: TGTGCTAGTGGTTTGGGGGGACAGTTAGAGACCCAGTACTTC. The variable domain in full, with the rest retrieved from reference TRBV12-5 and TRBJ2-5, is DARVTQTPRHKVTEMGQEVTMRCQPILGHNTVFWYRQTMMQGLELLAYFRNRAPLDDSGMPKDRFSAEMPDATLATLKIQPSEPRDSAVYFCASGLGGQLETQYFGPGTRLLVL.

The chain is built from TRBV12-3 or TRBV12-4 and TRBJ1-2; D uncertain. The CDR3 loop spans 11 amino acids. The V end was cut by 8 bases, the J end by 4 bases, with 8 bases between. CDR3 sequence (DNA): TGTGCCAGCCGGGGTAGCTATGGCTACACCTTC. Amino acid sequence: CASRGSYGYTF.

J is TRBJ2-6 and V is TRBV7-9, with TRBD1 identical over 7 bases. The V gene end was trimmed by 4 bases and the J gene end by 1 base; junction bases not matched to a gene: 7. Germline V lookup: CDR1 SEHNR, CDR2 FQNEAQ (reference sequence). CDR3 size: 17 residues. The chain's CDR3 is CASSSDRESSGANVLTF. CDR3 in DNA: TGTGCCAGCAGCTCAGACAGGGAAAGTTCTGGGGCCAACGTCCTGACTTTC.

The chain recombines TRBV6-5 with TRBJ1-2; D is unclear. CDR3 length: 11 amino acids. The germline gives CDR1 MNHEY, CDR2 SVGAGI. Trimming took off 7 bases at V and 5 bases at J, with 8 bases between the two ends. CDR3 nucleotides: TGTGCCAGCAAGGCGGGTTATGGCTACACCTTC. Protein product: CASKAGYGYTF.

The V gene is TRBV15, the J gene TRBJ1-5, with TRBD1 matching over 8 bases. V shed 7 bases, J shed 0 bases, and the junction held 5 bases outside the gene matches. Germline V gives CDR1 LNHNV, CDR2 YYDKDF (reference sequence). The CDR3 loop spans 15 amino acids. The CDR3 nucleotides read TGTGCCACCACCGGGACAGGCGATAGCAATCAGCCCCAGCATTTT. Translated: CATTGTGDSNQPQHF. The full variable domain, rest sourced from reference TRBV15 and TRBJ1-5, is DAMVIQNPRYQVTQFGKPVTLSCSQTLNHNVMYWYQQKSSQAPKLLFHYYDKDFNNEADTPDNFQSRRPNTSFCFLDIRSPGLGDTAMYLCATTGTGDSNQPQHFGDGTRLSIL.

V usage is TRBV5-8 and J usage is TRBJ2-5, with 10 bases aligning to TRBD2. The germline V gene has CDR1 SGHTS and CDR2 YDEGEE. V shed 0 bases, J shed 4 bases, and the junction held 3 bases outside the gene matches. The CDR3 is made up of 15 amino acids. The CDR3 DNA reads TGTGCCAGCAGCTTGGATCTAGCGGGGGCAGAGACCCAGTACTTC. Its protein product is CASSLDLAGAETQYF.

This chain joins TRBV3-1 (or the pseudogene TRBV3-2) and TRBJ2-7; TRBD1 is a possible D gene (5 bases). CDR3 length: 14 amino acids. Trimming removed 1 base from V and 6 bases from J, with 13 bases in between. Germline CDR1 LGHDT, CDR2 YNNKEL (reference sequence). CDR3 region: CASSQAGRAREQYF. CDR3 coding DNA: TGTGCCAGCAGCCAAGCTGGCAGGGCTCGCGAGCAGTACTTC.

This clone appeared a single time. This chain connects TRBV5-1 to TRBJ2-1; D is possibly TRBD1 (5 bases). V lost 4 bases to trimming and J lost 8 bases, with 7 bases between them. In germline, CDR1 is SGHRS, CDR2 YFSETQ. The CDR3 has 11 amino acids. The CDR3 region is CASSDSYEQFF. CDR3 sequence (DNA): TGCGCCAGCAGCGACAGCTATGAGCAGTTCTTC.

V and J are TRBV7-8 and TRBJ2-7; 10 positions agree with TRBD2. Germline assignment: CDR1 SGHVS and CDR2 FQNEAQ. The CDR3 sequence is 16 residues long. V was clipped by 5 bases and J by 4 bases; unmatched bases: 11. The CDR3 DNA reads TGTGCCAGCAGCCGAGGGTGGAGCGGGGGGGTATACGAGCAGTACTTC. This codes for CASSRGWSGGVYEQYF.

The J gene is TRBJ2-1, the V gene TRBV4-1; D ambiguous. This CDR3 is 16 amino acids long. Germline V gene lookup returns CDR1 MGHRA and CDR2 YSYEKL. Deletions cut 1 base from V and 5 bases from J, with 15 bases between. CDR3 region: CASSQANSGTNNEQFF. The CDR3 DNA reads TGCGCCAGCAGCCAAGCCAACTCCGGTACGAACAATGAGCAGTTCTTC.

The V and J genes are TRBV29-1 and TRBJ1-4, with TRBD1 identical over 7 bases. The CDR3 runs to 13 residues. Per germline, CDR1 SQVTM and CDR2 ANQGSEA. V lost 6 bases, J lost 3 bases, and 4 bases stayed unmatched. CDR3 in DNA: TGCAGCGTGTACACAGGGGCTAATGAAAAACTGTTTTTT. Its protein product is CSVYTGANEKLFF.

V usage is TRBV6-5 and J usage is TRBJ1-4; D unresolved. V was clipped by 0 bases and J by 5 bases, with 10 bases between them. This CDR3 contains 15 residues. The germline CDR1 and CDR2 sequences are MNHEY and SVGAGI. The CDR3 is CASSYSGQSNEKLFF. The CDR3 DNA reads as TGTGCCAGCAGTTACTCGGGCCAGTCGAATGAAAAACTGTTTTTT.

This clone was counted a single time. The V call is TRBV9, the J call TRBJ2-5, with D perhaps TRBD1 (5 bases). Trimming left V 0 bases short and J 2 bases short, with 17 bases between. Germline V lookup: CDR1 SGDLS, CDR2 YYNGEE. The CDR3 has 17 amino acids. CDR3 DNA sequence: TGTGCCAGCAGCGTAGATCAAGGGGCAGCTTCTCAAGAGACCCAGTACTTC. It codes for CASSVDQGAASQETQYF.

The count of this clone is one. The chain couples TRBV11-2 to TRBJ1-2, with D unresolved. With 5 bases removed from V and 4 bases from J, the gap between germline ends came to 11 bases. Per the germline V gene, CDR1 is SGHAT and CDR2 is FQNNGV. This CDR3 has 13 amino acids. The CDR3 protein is CASSLREAYGYTF. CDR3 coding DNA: TGTGCCAGCAGCCTCCGGGAAGCCTATGGCTACACCTTC.

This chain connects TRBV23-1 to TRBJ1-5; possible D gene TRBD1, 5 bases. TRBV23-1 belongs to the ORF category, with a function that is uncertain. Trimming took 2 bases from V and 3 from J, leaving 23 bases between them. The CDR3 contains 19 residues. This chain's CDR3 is CASSQLIHVRGRSNQPQHF. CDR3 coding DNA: TGCGCCAGCAGTCAACTAATCCACGTAAGGGGCAGGTCCAATCAGCCCCAGCATTTT.

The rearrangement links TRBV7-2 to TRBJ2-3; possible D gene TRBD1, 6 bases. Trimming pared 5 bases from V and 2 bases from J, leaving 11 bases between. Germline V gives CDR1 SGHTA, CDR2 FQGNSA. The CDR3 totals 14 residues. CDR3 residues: CASSQRQVTDTQYF. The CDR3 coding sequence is TGTGCCAGCAGCCAACGACAGGTCACAGATACGCAGTATTTT.